This TCR beta chain emerged from a study of control samples from healthy donors and cancer patients. Sequenced by immunoSEQ multiplex PCR; TCRdb stores in-frame clones only, minus some. The data show about 44,000 clones, 65% to 80% seen once. V shed 5 bases and J 0 bases; nucleotides not matched to a gene: 6. The CDR3 is 17 amino acids. Germline V gives CDR1 SGHTA, CDR2 FQGNSA. The clonotype comes from a male donor with melanoma. The sample was formalin-fixed, paraffin-embedded tissue. The J gene is TRBJ2-6, the V gene TRBV7-2; the match to TRBD2 covers 8 bases. CDR3 nucleotides: TGTGCCAGCAGCCCACAGCGGGGGTTCTCTGGGGCCAACGTCCTGACTTTC. It specifies CASSPQRGFSGANVLTF.